These 2 T cell receptor beta chains came from one sample sequenced in a study of beta chain features in type 1 diabetes. Study-wide results and limits: In all four CD4+ subsets, TCRB CDR3 length was significantly, moderately reduced in type 1 diabetes.

No antigens are known for them. As every portion of the isolated RNA was reverse transcribed, the sequencing read expressed TCRB transcripts. The method was immunoSEQ multiplex PCR; TCRdb's version includes in-frame clones alone and lacks a portion of them. The repertoire holds more than 250,000 clones, approximately 15% seen once, with more than 0.015% in the top ten. The sample was naive CD4+ T cells from blood. The receptors were sampled from a young man with type 1 diabetes.

The sample holds a few counts of this clone. This chain joins TRBV25-1 and TRBJ1-5, with 8 bases lining up with TRBD1. The V gene end was trimmed by 6 bases and the J gene end by 5 bases; junction bases not matched to a gene: 15. The CDR3 has 17 residues. Germline CDR1 MGHDK, CDR2 SYGVNS. CDR3 region: CASRRFRAGGLDQPQHF. Written as DNA, the CDR3 is TGTGCCAGCAGGAGATTTCGGGCAGGGGGCTTAGATCAGCCCCAGCATTTT.

This sequence joins TRBV30 and TRBJ1-1; no reliable D call. Germline assignment: CDR1 GTSNPN and CDR2 SVGIG (reference sequence). The CDR3 length is 13 residues. Trimming cost V 4 bases and J 3 bases, with 12 bases left between them. CDR3: CAWITRADTEAFF. The CDR3 DNA is TGTGCCTGGATCACACGCGCGGACACTGAAGCTTTCTTT. The variable domain in full, with the rest retrieved from reference TRBV30 and TRBJ1-1, is SQTIHQWPATLVQPVGSPLSLECTVEGTSNPNLYWYRQAAGRGLQLLFYSVGIGQISSEVPQNLSASRPQDRQFILSSKKLLLSDSGFYLCAWITRADTEAFFGQGTRLTVV.